This TCR beta chain is from a study of CD8+CD57+ T cells in acquired aplastic anemia. Overall study context: Sorted CD4+ plus CD8+ cells gave DNA averaging 3.2 ug.

V dropped 0 bases and J dropped 5 bases, with 11 bases sitting between them. Per germline, CDR1 SGHNT and CDR2 YYREEE (reference sequence). The CDR3 loop spans 14 amino acids. The authors sequenced patients whose flow cytometry had shown CD8+CD57+ cell expansion. Both TCR beta VDJ combination and CDR3 sequence profiling were carried out. Genomic DNA was the template for this profiling. TCRdb reprocessed the reads with MiXCR, giving one entry per CDR3 protein. The table includes 150,000 to 200,000 distinct CDR3 sequences, roughly 48% detected once. This clonotype was found many times. The chain has TRBV5-4 and TRBJ2-5; TRBD1 or TRBD2 may be the D gene (6 bases each). Input material: sorted CD4+, CD8+, or CD8+CD57+ T cells (not recorded which) from PBMCs. The receptor was derived from a human donor with aplastic anemia. The CDR3 DNA is TGTGCCAGCAGCTTGGTGGGGGGCCGGGAGACCCAGTACTTC. Its translation: CASSLVGGRETQYF.